The next 22 T cell receptor beta chains were all read from a single sample in a study of PD-L1 blockade in urothelial cancer. Sequenced by immunoSEQ multiplex PCR; TCRdb stores in-frame clones only, minus some. Seen here are around 30,000 clones, roughly 80% observed once, and the top ten hold more than 2%. Sequences were derived from PBMCs, sampled around atezolizumab (anti-PD-L1) treatment. Every receptor here comes from a man between 45 and 60 years old with urothelial cancer.

The genes are TRBV27 and TRBJ1-2; 9 nucleotides align to TRBD1. The V and J ends lost 1 base and 5 bases, in that order; junction bases with no gene match: 5. Germline values: CDR1 MNHEY, CDR2 SMNVEV (reference sequence). The CDR3 loop spans 15 amino acids. The CDR3 sequence: CASSLWGQGRYGYTF. The CDR3 DNA is TGTGCCAGCAGTTTATGGGGACAGGGAAGGTATGGCTACACCTTC.

A word on this clone: An end of the junction differs from the germline gene, which may be a read error. The chain couples TRBV28 to TRBJ1-2; no definite D call. Per germline, CDR1 MDHEN and CDR2 SYDVKM. The CDR3 length is 12 residues. The DNA for the CDR3 is TGTGCCAGCAGCCTTACCGGGTTGAGGGTCGGCTTC. Translating it yields CASSLTGLRVGF.

On this clone: Because the CDR3's place on the DNA is in doubt, the DNA is left out and the CDR3 is given as listed by TCRdb. V usage is TRBV11-3 and J usage is TRBJ2-5; the table's D gene call, TRBD1, was not cross checked with the DNA. The CDR3 is 17 amino acids in total, end residues counted. The germline CDR1 and CDR2 sequences are SGHNT and YENEEA. CDR3 protein: CASSPGTGSYFGETQYF.

CDR3 DNA sequence: TGTGCCAGCAGTTTGGGGGGAGCCTACAATCAGCCCCAGCATTTT. It yields the protein CASSLGGAYNQPQHF. This rearrangement joins TRBV27 to TRBJ1-5; possibly TRBD1 for D (5 bases). The CDR3 runs to 15 residues. The germline gives CDR1 MNHEY, CDR2 SMNVEV (reference sequence). V was pared by 3 bases and J by 3 bases, with 12 bases between.

Only one count was recorded for this clone. The rearrangement links TRBV2 to TRBJ1-1; the D gene is possibly TRBD1 (5 bases). The CDR3 spans 14 residues. V was trimmed by 6 bases and J by 1 base, leaving 12 bases between them. CDR1 is SNHLY, CDR2 FYNNEI, per germline. This chain's CDR3 is CASRLTDTNTEAFF. CDR3 nucleotides: TGTGCCAGCAGGTTGACAGATACGAACACTGAAGCTTTCTTT.

The chain carries TRBV21-1 and TRBJ2-1; TRBD2 is the table's D call, not checked against the DNA. TRBV21-1 is tagged as a pseudogene. The CDR3 covers 17 residues. This chain's CDR3 is CASSKVCLEWGGNEQFF. For the CDR3, the DNA is TGTGCCAGCAGCAAAGTGTGTCTAGAATGGGGGGGCAATGAGCAGTTCTTC.

The chain couples TRBV6-1 to TRBJ2-7; 9 nucleotides agree with TRBD1. The V gene end was trimmed by 1 base and the J gene end by 6 bases; junction bases not matched to a gene: 10. From germline, CDR1 is MNHNS and CDR2 SASEGT. CDR3 length: 16 residues. CDR3 loop: CASSEGGVQGAFEQYV. The DNA of the CDR3 is TGTGCCAGCAGTGAAGGTGGGGTACAGGGGGCGTTCGAGCAGTACGTC.

The rearrangement links TRBV19 to TRBJ1-5, with no clear D. Trimming stripped 4 bases from V and 0 bases from J, with 10 bases between. The CDR3 length is 15 residues. The germline CDR1 and CDR2 sequences are LNHDA and SQIVND (reference sequence). The CDR3 is CASSTDSFSNQPQHF. The CDR3 DNA follows: TGTGCCAGTAGTACGGACTCCTTTAGCAATCAGCCCCAGCATTTT. The full variable domain, completed using reference TRBV19 and TRBJ1-5, is DGGITQSPKYLFRKEGQNVTLSCEQNLNHDAMYWYRQDPGQGLRLIYYSQIVNDFQKGDIAEGYSVSREKKESFPLTVTSAQKNPTAFYLCASSTDSFSNQPQHFGDGTRLSIL.

The CDR3 sequence: CASIDNRLASRYNEQFF. CDR3 in DNA: TGTGCCAGCATTGACAACCGACTAGCGTCCCGCTACAATGAGCAGTTCTTC. V gene TRBV6-1 combines with J gene TRBJ2-1; 8 nucleotides agree with TRBD2. The CDR3 covers 17 residues. Germline-derived CDR1 and CDR2 are MNHNS and SASEGT. The junction had 14 bases not matched to a gene; V was cut back by 7 bases and J by 3 bases.

The chain uses TRBV29-1 and TRBJ2-7; possibly TRBD1 for D (5 bases). Trimming removed 1 base at V and 0 bases at J, with 10 bases between. The length of the CDR3 is 14 residues. Germline CDR1 and CDR2: SQVTM and ANQGSEA. The DNA of the CDR3 is TGCAGCGTTGAAGGGACACTGACCTCCTACGAGCAGTACTTC. It codes for CSVEGTLTSYEQYF.

The CDR3 loop reads CASSLLAGANVLTF. The CDR3 region has the DNA TGTGCCAGCAGCCTGCTAGCTGGGGCCAACGTCCTGACTTTC. This chain joins TRBV5-4 and TRBJ2-6; no clear D. Deletions cut 4 bases from V and 2 bases from J, with 7 bases between. CDR3 length equals 14 residues. Germline CDR1 SGHNT, CDR2 YYREEE (reference sequence).

The chain carries TRBV9 and TRBJ1-4, with 11 bases identical to TRBD1. With 2 bases clipped from V and 6 bases from J, the junction kept 6 bases outside the gene matches. CDR3 size: 16 residues. CDR1 SGDLS and CDR2 YYNGEE come from the germline V gene. The chain's CDR3 is CASSVSPGQGDEKLFF. DNA for the CDR3: TGTGCCAGCAGCGTCTCTCCGGGACAGGGGGATGAAAAACTGTTTTTT.

The J gene is TRBJ2-4, the V gene TRBV5-6, with D tentatively TRBD1 (6 bases). The length of the CDR3 is 18 residues. Trimming left V 4 bases short and J 0 bases short, with 20 bases between. Germline V gene lookup returns CDR1 SGHDT and CDR2 YYEEEE. The DNA of the CDR3 is TGTGCCAGCAGCGCCCAATCCAGGGGCAGGGGAGCCAAAAACATTCAGTACTTC. It specifies CASSAQSRGRGAKNIQYF.

The V gene is TRBV14, the J gene TRBJ2-2, with TRBD2 matching over 7 bases. Germline values: CDR1 SGHDN, CDR2 FVKESK. This CDR3 has 15 amino acids. The V and J ends lost 3 bases and 7 bases, in that order; junction bases with no gene match: 8. The CDR3 region is CASSHLYAGVGELFF. The CDR3 DNA follows: TGTGCCAGCAGCCATCTTTATGCGGGGGTCGGGGAGCTGTTTTTT.

The chain couples TRBV18 to TRBJ2-1; TRBD2 matches 16 bases. Trimming took 3 bases from V and 15 from J; bases not matched to a gene: 11. The CDR3 is 16 residues long. CDR1 and CDR2 from the germline V gene are KGHSH and LQKENI. The CDR3 bases are TGTGCCAGCTCACCCATGGCGGGACTAGCGGGGGGGAGGACGTTCTTC. This translates into CASSPMAGLAGGRTFF.

CDR3: CASSLAAGGTEAFF. The CDR3 DNA is TGTGCCAGCAGCTTAGCGGCAGGGGGCACTGAAGCTTTCTTT. The V gene is TRBV11-2, the J gene TRBJ1-1, with 7 bases that match TRBD1. After removal of 1 base from V and 4 bases from J, the junction contained 3 bases not matched to a gene. There are 14 residues in the CDR3. Germline CDR1 SGHAT, CDR2 FQNNGV.

The rearrangement links TRBV5-1 to TRBJ2-5; maybe TRBD2 (6 bases). The CDR3 has 15 residues. Between the trimmed V and J ends, which lost 1 base and 4 bases, there was a span of 14 bases. Germline CDR1 and CDR2: SGHRS and YFSETQ. Written as DNA, the CDR3 is TGCGCCAGCAGCTTGAGTGGGGGGATCACAGAGACCCAGTACTTC. Protein: CASSLSGGITETQYF. Variable domain in full (rest from reference TRBV5-1 and TRBJ2-5): KAGVTQTPRYLIKTRGQQVTLSCSPISGHRSVSWYQQTPGQGLQFLFEYFSETQRNKGNFPGRFSGRQFSNSRSEMNVSTLELGDSALYLCASSLSGGITETQYFGPGTRLLVL.

The chain combines TRBV25-1 with TRBJ2-5; D might be TRBD1 (7 bases). The CDR3 is made up of 17 amino acids. Germline CDR1 reads MGHDK; CDR2 reads SYGVNS. Trimming cost V 0 bases and J 0 bases, with 14 bases left between them. This CDR3 is CASSEYRTGGYQETQYF. The CDR3 DNA reads as TGTGCCAGCAGTGAATATAGGACAGGAGGGTACCAAGAGACCCAGTACTTC.

The chain employs TRBV19 and TRBJ1-2; possibly TRBD1 for D (5 bases). Germline CDR1 is LNHDA and CDR2 is SQIVND (reference sequence). V lost 7 bases, J lost 4 bases, and 10 bases lay in between. This CDR3 is 12 amino acids long. CDR3 DNA sequence: TGTGCCAGTACCCGACAGAGCTATGGCTACACCTTC. It codes for CASTRQSYGYTF.

This chain links TRBV28 with TRBJ1-1; a weak D match, TRBD1 (6 bases). V was trimmed by 5 bases and J by 10 bases, leaving 20 bases between them. Germline-derived CDR1 and CDR2 are MDHEN and SYDVKM. The CDR3 runs 14 residues. The CDR3 loop is CASSSQQGLVGAFF. CDR3 DNA: TGTGCCAGCAGTAGCCAACAGGGATTGGTTGGAGCTTTCTTT.

The V call is TRBV7-8, the J call TRBJ2-5, with D possibly matching TRBD1 (6 bases). The germline V gene encodes CDR1 SGHVS and CDR2 FQNEAQ. The CDR3 consists of 14 residues. Trimming stripped 5 bases from V and 3 bases from J, with 13 bases between. CDR3 sequence: CASSATPGEETQYF. DNA of the CDR3: TGTGCCAGCAGCGCGACACCAGGGGAAGAGACCCAGTACTTC. The full variable domain, in which reference TRBV7-8 and TRBJ2-5 provide the parts outside the CDR3, is GAGVSQSPRYKVAKRGQDVALRCDPISGHVSLFWYQQALGQGPEFLTYFQNEAQLDKSGLPSDRFFAERPEGSVSTLKIQRTQQEDSAVYLCASSATPGEETQYFGPGTRLLVL.

This sequence joins TRBV6-4 and TRBJ2-1, with 10 positions matching TRBD2. Looked up from germline, CDR1 is MRHNA and CDR2 is SNTAGT. V dropped 4 bases and J dropped 7; count of bases not matched to a gene: 16. The CDR3 length is 18 residues. The CDR3: CASSGSSGSFSDSNEQFF. The CDR3 nucleotides are TGTGCCAGCAGTGGTTCTAGCGGGAGTTTCTCCGATAGTAATGAGCAGTTCTTC.